At least ten counts were recorded for the clone carrying this T cell receptor beta chain. Its antigen is unknown. The data were obtained in a study of post-analysis software for immune sequencing data. Study background: Some patients lacked subtype; others had relapsing-remitting, secondary progressive or progressive-relapsing disease.

Every TCR beta cDNA library bore unique molecular identifiers. About 500,000 cDNA molecules were obtained per 1 to 10 million input T cells. One entry per CDR3 protein results from TCRdb running MiXCR on the PCR reads. The sample consists of 170,000 or so distinct CDR3 sequences, about 29% of them appearing once. Study results and caveats: Significantly decreased normalized Chao1 diversity was recorded for multiple sclerosis patients relative to controls. There were four or five TRBV segments more frequent in patients than controls, and TRBV5-6, TRBV5-1 and TRBV20-1 were among them. Strong same-batch co-clustering of samples appeared with F measure clustering.

CDR1 and CDR2 (germline): KGHDR, SFDVKD. Trimming removed 4 bases from V and 8 bases from J; junction bases left unmatched: 12. The CDR3 runs 16 residues. The chain joins TRBV24-1 to TRBJ2-1; 8 positions match TRBD1. The clonotype was recovered from a girl under 18 with multiple sclerosis. Sequencing used blood. The CDR3 DNA sequence: TGTGCCACCAGTGACTCTTTCGGGACAGGTCACGATGAGCAGTTCTTC. It translates to CATSDSFGTGHDEQFF.